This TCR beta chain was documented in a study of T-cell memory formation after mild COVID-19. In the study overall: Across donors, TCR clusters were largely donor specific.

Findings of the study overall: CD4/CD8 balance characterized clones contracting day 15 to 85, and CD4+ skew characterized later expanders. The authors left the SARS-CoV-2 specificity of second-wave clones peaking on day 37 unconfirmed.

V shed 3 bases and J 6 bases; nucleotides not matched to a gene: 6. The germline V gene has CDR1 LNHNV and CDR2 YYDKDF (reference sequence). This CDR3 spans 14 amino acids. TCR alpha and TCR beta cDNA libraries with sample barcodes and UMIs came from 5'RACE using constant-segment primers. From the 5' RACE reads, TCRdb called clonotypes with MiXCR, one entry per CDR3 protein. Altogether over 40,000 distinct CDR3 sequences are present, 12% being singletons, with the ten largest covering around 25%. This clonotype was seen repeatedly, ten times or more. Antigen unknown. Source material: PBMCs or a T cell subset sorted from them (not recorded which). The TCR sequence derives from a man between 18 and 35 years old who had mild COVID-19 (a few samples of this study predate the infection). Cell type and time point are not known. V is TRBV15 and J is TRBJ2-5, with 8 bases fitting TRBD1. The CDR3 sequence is CATSRETGAQTQYF. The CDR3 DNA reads TGTGCCACCAGCAGGGAGACAGGGGCTCAGACCCAGTACTTC.